Following are 31 T cell receptor beta chains from one sample sequenced in a study of blood T cells in healthy people across ages. Together with a sample-barcoded 5' primer, a J-beta primer mix was included in a second PCR lasting roughly 6 to 12 cycles. Each CDR3 protein is one row after TCRdb ran MiXCR on the 5' RACE reads. The table shows 1.5 million to 2 million distinct CDR3 sequences, with 28% occurring only once. What was sequenced was blood. The receptors were sampled from a woman under 40 in good health.

The V and J genes are TRBV6-6 and TRBJ2-5, with D perhaps TRBD2 (6 bases). Germline V gene lookup returns CDR1 MNHNY and CDR2 SVGAGI (reference sequence). Deletions cut 1 base from V and 1 base from J, with 10 bases between. The CDR3 loop spans 15 amino acids. CDR3 bases: TGTGCCAGCAGTTACTTAGACGGGGGCCAAGAGACCCAGTACTTC. It is translated as CASSYLDGGQETQYF.

On this clonotype itself: A far larger clone is one nucleotide away, so this likely arose from a read error. The V gene is TRBV4-1, the J gene TRBJ2-1; the match to TRBD1 covers 9 bases. There are 14 residues in the CDR3. J lost 10 bases, V lost 4 bases, and 8 bases had no gene match. CDR1 is MGHRA, CDR2 YSYEKL, per germline. Here the CDR3 reads CASSLRDRDYEQFF. In nucleotides, the CDR3 is TGCGCCAGCAGCCTCCGGGACAGGGACTACGAGCAGTTCTTC.

This clonotype was seen many times. This chain uses TRBV5-1 with TRBJ2-7; D ambiguous. Germline CDR1 reads SGHRS; CDR2 reads YFSETQ. This CDR3 is 14 amino acids long. V lost 0 bases and J lost 1, with 8 bases in between. CDR3 protein: CASSLVWKSYEQYF. CDR3 bases: TGCGCCAGCAGCTTGGTGTGGAAATCCTACGAGCAGTACTTC.

This chain connects TRBV3-1 to TRBJ2-7; D is unclear. The CDR3 extends over 14 amino acids. The V gene lost 0 bases and the J gene lost 2 bases, with 8 bases spanning the gap. Germline loops: CDR1 LGHDT, CDR2 YNNKEL (reference sequence). CDR3 coding DNA: TGTGCCAGCAGCCAAGATCCGGCCCCCTACGAGCAGTACTTC. Protein: CASSQDPAPYEQYF.

This clonotype was counted between two and nine times. This chain connects TRBV7-2 to TRBJ2-1, with TRBD1 matching over 9 bases. There are 16 residues in the CDR3. With 2 bases clipped from V and 8 bases from J, the junction kept 10 bases outside the gene matches. Germline CDR1 and CDR2: SGHTA and FQGNSA. CDR3 sequence reads: CASSLHGTGSGYEQFF. The CDR3 coding sequence is TGTGCCAGCAGCTTACACGGGACAGGGTCTGGATATGAGCAGTTCTTC.

This clonotype was picked up many times. The gene calls are TRBV12-3 or TRBV12-4 and TRBJ2-7; D uncertain. CDR3 size: 11 residues. V gave up 4 bases and J gave up 5 bases, with 6 bases separating them. CDR3 DNA: TGTGCCAGCAGTTCCCGCCACGAGCAGTACTTC. As protein: CASSSRHEQYF.

The chain is built from TRBV7-2 and TRBJ1-5; 7 bases agree with TRBD1. After removal of 5 bases from V and 9 bases from J, the junction contained 7 bases not matched to a gene. Germline V gene sequence: CDR1 SGHTA, CDR2 FQGNSA. The CDR3 totals 13 residues. The CDR3 bases are TGTGCCAGCAGCCCGGACAGGCGCCGGCCCCAGCATTTT. The encoded protein is CASSPDRRRPQHF. Using reference TRBV7-2 and TRBJ1-5 for the parts outside the CDR3, the full variable domain is GAGVSQSPSNKVTEKGKDVELRCDPISGHTALYWYRQSLGQGLEFLIYFQGNSAPDKSGLPSDRFSAERTGGSVSTLTIQRTQQEDSAVYLCASSPDRRRPQHFGDGTRLSIL.

This chain uses TRBV5-5 with TRBJ2-3, with D tentatively TRBD1 or TRBD2 (6 bases each). The ends were cut back, 0 bases at V and 6 bases at J, with 11 bases in the middle. The CDR3 runs 14 residues. The germline V gene has CDR1 SGHKS and CDR2 YYEKEE (reference sequence). CDR3 sequence: CASSLETGGDTQYF. The CDR3 nucleotides are TGTGCCAGCAGCTTGGAGACAGGAGGGGATACGCAGTATTTT.

This clonotype was picked up a small number of times. The V call is TRBV20-1, the J call TRBJ1-1; D may be TRBD1 (5 bases). CDR1 is DFQATT, CDR2 SNEGSKA, per germline (reference sequence). Trimming removed 7 bases from V and 5 bases from J, with 8 bases in between. This CDR3 has 10 residues. DNA of the CDR3: TGCAGTGGGGGGAGGACTGAAGCTTTCTTT. As protein: CSGGRTEAFF.

A few counts support this clonotype. The chain carries TRBV12-3 or TRBV12-4 and TRBJ2-3; TRBD2 agrees at 9 bases. This CDR3 is 14 amino acids long. V dropped 3 bases and J dropped 4; count of bases not matched to a gene: 2. In nucleotides, the CDR3 is TGTGCCAGCAGTTTTGGCGGGAGGGCAGATACGCAGTATTTT. Translated, it gives CASSFGGRADTQYF.

This sequence joins TRBV29-1 and TRBJ2-5; D may be TRBD2 (6 bases). The J call may be in error: the DNA end matches TRBJ2-1 better. The V gene's germline CDR1 is SQVTM and CDR2 ANQGSEA. The CDR3 totals 13 residues. Here the CDR3 reads CSVGGGNQETQFF. For the CDR3, the DNA is TGCAGCGTCGGTGGGGGGAACCAAGAGACCCAGTTCTTC.

Concerning this clonotype itself: At one of its ends the junction is not consistent with the germline gene, which may arise from a read error. The rearrangement links TRBV14 to TRBJ2-6; weak D call: TRBD1 (5 bases). This CDR3 has 15 residues. CDR1 and CDR2 from the germline V gene are SGHDN and FVKESK. This CDR3 reads CASSPPISGANVLAF. Written as DNA, the CDR3 is TGTGCCAGCAGCCCCCCCATCTCTGGGGCCAACGTCCTGGCTTTC.

The DNA for the CDR3 is TGTGCCAGCAGGAGGGAGGACAATAGCAATCAGCCCCAGCATTTT. This translates into CASRREDNSNQPQHF. This rearrangement joins TRBV2 to TRBJ1-5; possibly TRBD1 for D (5 bases). In germline, CDR1 is SNHLY, CDR2 FYNNEI. The CDR3 covers 15 residues. The ends were cut back, 6 bases at V and 0 bases at J, with 12 bases in the middle.

This chain uses TRBV6-6 with TRBJ1-6; 9 bases fit TRBD1. V lost 3 bases, J lost 10 bases, and 4 bases stayed unmatched. Germline lookup yields CDR1 MNHNY and CDR2 SVGAGI (reference sequence). The CDR3 sequence is 14 residues long. The CDR3 DNA reads TGTGCCAGCAGTTATGACAGGGGGAGGTCACCCCTCCACTTT. Protein sequence: CASSYDRGRSPLHF.

This clonotype was observed at least ten times. The chain joins TRBV29-1 to TRBJ2-5; D may be TRBD1 or TRBD2 (5 bases each). Germline values: CDR1 SQVTM, CDR2 ANQGSEA. This CDR3 has 14 residues. V lost 4 bases and J 5 bases, leaving 17 bases between the germline ends. As DNA, the CDR3 is TGCAGCGTTGTTGCCGGGGCCCTAGGGGAGACCCAGTACTTC. It encodes CSVVAGALGETQYF.

This clonotype was counted many times. The chain is built from TRBV29-1 and TRBJ2-5; 10 bases fit TRBD2. Germline V lookup: CDR1 SQVTM, CDR2 ANQGSEA. The V and J ends lost 7 bases and 5 bases, in that order; junction bases with no gene match: 7. There are 13 residues in the CDR3. CDR3 residues: CSAERGGGETQYF. The CDR3 region has the DNA TGCAGCGCCGAGCGGGGGGGCGGTGAGACCCAGTACTTC. Complete variable domain (other parts from reference TRBV29-1 and TRBJ2-5): SAVISQKPSRDICQRGTSLTIQCQVDSQVTMMFWYRQQPGQSLTLIATANQGSEATYESGFVIDKFPISRPNLTFSTLTVSNMSPEDSSIYLCSAERGGGETQYFGPGTRLLVL.

The V and J genes are TRBV12-3 or TRBV12-4 and TRBJ1-5; no definite D call. Trimming left V 6 bases short and J 6 bases short, with 12 bases between. The CDR3 is made up of 13 amino acids. The CDR3 sequence: CASSPPGSQPQHF. The CDR3 region has the DNA TGTGCCAGCAGCCCCCCGGGGAGTCAGCCCCAGCATTTT.

V gene TRBV5-1 combines with J gene TRBJ1-1, with D maybe TRBD1 (5 bases). The germline gives CDR1 SGHRS, CDR2 YFSETQ. This CDR3 region has 16 residues. Deletions cut 4 bases from V and 2 bases from J, with 18 bases between. The CDR3 coding sequence is TGCGCCAGCAGCCCCCCCGGCAGGGTGGGAAACACTGAAGCTTTCTTT. Its protein is CASSPPGRVGNTEAFF.

The table lists this clonotype with a few counts. The V and J genes are TRBV10-2 and TRBJ2-1, with 7 bases fitting TRBD1. After removal of 0 bases from V and 6 bases from J, the junction contained 2 bases not matched to a gene. The CDR3 totals 14 residues. Germline CDR1 reads WSHSY; CDR2 reads SAAADI. The CDR3 nucleotides are TGCGCCAGCAGTGAGTCGACAGGGACCAATGAGCAGTTCTTC. Protein sequence: CASSESTGTNEQFF.

The J gene is TRBJ1-2, the V gene TRBV28, with D hard to call. Germline-derived CDR1 and CDR2 are MDHEN and SYDVKM. Trimming cost V 7 bases and J 5 bases, with 14 bases left between them. The CDR3 loop spans 13 amino acids. CDR3 sequence: CASTAGRRYGYTF. CDR3 nucleotides: TGTGCCAGCACCGCGGGCAGAAGGTATGGCTACACCTTC.

This chain connects TRBV3-1 to TRBJ1-2, with D possibly matching TRBD1 (6 bases). The germline gives CDR1 LGHDT, CDR2 YNNKEL (reference sequence). Trimming left V 6 bases short and J 3 bases short, with 11 bases between. This CDR3 spans 13 amino acids. The CDR3 here is CASSWDNDYGYTF. For the CDR3, the DNA is TGTGCCAGCAGTTGGGACAATGACTATGGCTACACCTTC. The whole variable domain, filled in from reference TRBV3-1 and TRBJ1-2, reads DTAVSQTPKYLVTQMGNDKSIKCEQNLGHDTMYWYKQDSKKFLKIMFSYNNKELIINETVPNRFSPKSPDKAHLNLHINSLELGDSAVYFCASSWDNDYGYTFGSGTRLTVV.

V and J are TRBV24-1 and TRBJ2-7, with D possibly being TRBD1 (5 bases). The CDR3 runs 14 residues. From germline, CDR1 is KGHDR and CDR2 SFDVKD. V lost 5 bases and J 2 bases, leaving 12 bases between the germline ends. The chain's CDR3 is CATSAMTAPYEQYF. Written as DNA, the CDR3 is TGTGCCACCAGTGCAATGACAGCACCCTACGAGCAGTACTTC.

V is TRBV6-2 or TRBV6-3 and J is TRBJ1-3, with no clear D. Trimming removed 3 bases at V and 0 bases at J, with 24 bases between. Germline CDR1 and CDR2: MNHEY and SVGEGT. There are 20 residues in the CDR3. CDR3 coding DNA: TGTGCCAGCAGTTATAGGAGATCCGGGCCGACCGCTTACTCTGGAAACACCATATATTTT. It specifies CASSYRRSGPTAYSGNTIYF.

The chain joins TRBV12-5 to TRBJ2-3, with TRBD1 matching 8 bases. The ends lost 3 bases at V and 2 bases at J; junction bases unmatched: 7. Germline V gene sequence: CDR1 LGHNT, CDR2 FRNRAP. CDR3 length equals 16 residues. The CDR3 region has the DNA TGTGCTAGTGGTTTAGAACGGGACAGGCCCACAGATACGCAGTATTTT. It translates to CASGLERDRPTDTQYF.

The chain carries TRBV15 and TRBJ2-1; 7 bases map to TRBD2. Germline-derived CDR1 and CDR2 are LNHNV and YYDKDF (reference sequence). V shed 0 bases, J shed 6 bases, and the junction held 2 bases outside the gene matches. The CDR3 has 14 amino acids. For the CDR3, the DNA is TGTGCCACCAGCAGAGATTGGGGGGGCAATGAGCAGTTCTTC. Residues: CATSRDWGGNEQFF.

This clonotype was counted between two and nine times. V gene TRBV12-3 or TRBV12-4 combines with J gene TRBJ2-4; D is unresolved. Between the trimmed V and J ends, which lost 6 bases and 10 bases, there was a span of 13 bases. The CDR3 runs to 12 residues. The CDR3 here is CASSWGAPIQYF. CDR3 DNA sequence: TGTGCCAGCAGCTGGGGTGCACCGATTCAGTACTTC.

This clonotype was found a few times. The chain is built from TRBV20-1 and TRBJ1-3, with D tentatively TRBD1 (5 bases). Germline V gene sequence: CDR1 DFQATT, CDR2 SNEGSKA (reference sequence). Trimming took off 3 bases at V and 4 bases at J, with 10 bases between the two ends. There are 13 residues in the CDR3. For the CDR3, the DNA is TGCAGTGCTAGGGGGGGTGCGGGAAACACCATATATTTT. It specifies CSARGGAGNTIYF.

In this sample, this clonotype turned up a few times. The chain couples TRBV4-1 to TRBJ1-1, with D perhaps matching TRBD1 (6 bases). Germline-derived CDR1 and CDR2 are MGHRA and YSYEKL. This CDR3 has 17 residues. Trimming removed 0 bases at V and 3 bases at J, with 17 bases between. CDR3 amino acids: CASSQDRGRGADTEAFF. In DNA form, the CDR3 reads TGCGCCAGCAGCCAAGATAGGGGGAGGGGCGCGGACACTGAAGCTTTCTTT.

The genes are TRBV9 and TRBJ2-7; tentatively, D is TRBD2 (7 bases). Germline assignment: CDR1 SGDLS and CDR2 YYNGEE. V was pared by 0 bases and J by 0 bases, with 16 bases between. The CDR3 spans 17 residues. The CDR3 nucleotides read TGTGCCAGCAGCGTAGTAGGGGGGGAACATGCCTCCTACGAGCAGTACTTC. The encoded protein is CASSVVGGEHASYEQYF.

This chain connects TRBV20-1 to TRBJ1-2, with D tentatively TRBD1 (6 bases). The germline V gene encodes CDR1 DFQATT and CDR2 SNEGSKA (reference sequence). Trimming shortened V by 0 bases and J by 1 base, and 18 bases separated the two germline ends. This CDR3 contains 17 residues. Here the CDR3 reads CSARDTTGGISNYGYTF. The CDR3 bases are TGCAGTGCTAGAGATACGACAGGAGGGATTAGTAACTATGGCTACACCTTC.

There are a few counts of this clonotype. This chain connects TRBV2 to TRBJ1-6, with D perhaps TRBD1 (5 bases). The germline V gene encodes CDR1 SNHLY and CDR2 FYNNEI. V gave up 4 bases and J gave up 0 bases, with 10 bases separating them. The length of the CDR3 is 16 residues. DNA for the CDR3: TGTGCCAGCAGTGTCCGGGGGAGCTCCTATAATTCACCCCTCCACTTT. Protein product: CASSVRGSSYNSPLHF.